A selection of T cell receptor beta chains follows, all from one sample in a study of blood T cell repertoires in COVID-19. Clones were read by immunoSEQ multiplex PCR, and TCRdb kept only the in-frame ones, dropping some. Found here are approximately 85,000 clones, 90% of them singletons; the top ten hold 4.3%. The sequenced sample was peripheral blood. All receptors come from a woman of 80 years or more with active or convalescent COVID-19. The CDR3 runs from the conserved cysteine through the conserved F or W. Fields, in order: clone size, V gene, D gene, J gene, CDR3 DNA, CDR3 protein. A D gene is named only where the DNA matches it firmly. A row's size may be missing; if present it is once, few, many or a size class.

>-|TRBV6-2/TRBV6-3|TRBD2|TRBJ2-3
TGTGCCAGCAGTTTTAATAGCGGGAGTCCTAGCACAGATACGCAGTATTTT
CASSFNSGSPSTDTQYF
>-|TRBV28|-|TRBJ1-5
TGTGCCAGCACCAAGGGGCGTCAGCCCCAGCATTTT
CASTKGRQPQHF
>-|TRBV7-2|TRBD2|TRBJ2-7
TGTGCCAGCAGCTTAGTACTAGCGGGAGGGCCCCGCTCCTACGAGCAGTACTTC
CASSLVLAGGPRSYEQYF
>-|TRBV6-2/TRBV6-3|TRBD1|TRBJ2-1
TGTGCCAGCAGTTATCTCCGACAGGGTTTTGGGGGTGAGCAGTTCTTC
CASSYLRQGFGGEQFF
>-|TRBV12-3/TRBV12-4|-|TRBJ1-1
TGTGCCAGCAGTTCGACACTCACTGAAGCTTTCTTT
CASSSTLTEAFF
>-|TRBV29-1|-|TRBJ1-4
TGCAGCGTTGAAGAGGGGACACTTGGTGAAAAACTGTTTTTT
CSVEEGTLGEKLFF
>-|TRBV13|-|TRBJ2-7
TGTGCCAGCACCAGGGGAGCGGGACCCTACGAGCAGTACTTC
CASTRGAGPYEQYF
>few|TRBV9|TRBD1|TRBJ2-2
TGTGCCAGCAGCTCGGGACAGGGTCACACCGGGGAGCTGTTTTTT
CASSSGQGHTGELFF
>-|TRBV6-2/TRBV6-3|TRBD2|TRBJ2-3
TGTGCCAGCAGTTCCCTAGTTTCTAGCGGGATCCCAAATACGCAGTATTTT
CASSSLVSSGIPNTQYF
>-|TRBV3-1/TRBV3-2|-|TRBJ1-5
TGTGCCAGCAGCCACCGACCTGCCACAGGGCAGCCCCAGCATTTT
CASSHRPATGQPQHF
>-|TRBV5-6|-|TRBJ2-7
TGTGCCAGCAGCCCCCAACTAGTGAGGTACGAGCAGTACTTC
CASSPQLVRYEQYF
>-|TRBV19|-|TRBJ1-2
TGTGCCAGTAGTATAGGGGCAGGCCTTCCTAACTATGGCTACACCTTC
CASSIGAGLPNYGYTF
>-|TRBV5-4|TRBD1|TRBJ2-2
TGTGCCAGCAGGAGTGGACAGGGGGCTAGCACCGGGGAGCTGTTTTTT
CASRSGQGASTGELFF
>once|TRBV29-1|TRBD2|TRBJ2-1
TGCAGCGTTGCCCTTAGCGGGGGATCTGAGCAGTTCTTC
CSVALSGGSEQFF
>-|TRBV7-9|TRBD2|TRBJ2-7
TGTGCCAGCAGCTCAAGGACTAGCGGGAGGGGAGAGCAGTACTTC
CASSSRTSGRGEQYF
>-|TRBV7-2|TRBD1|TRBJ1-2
TGTGCCAGCAGCGCTGGACAGGGTTATGGCTACACCTTC
CASSAGQGYGYTF
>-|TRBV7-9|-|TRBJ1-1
TGTGCCAGCAGTAGCGGAGGGGACACTGAAGCTTTCTTT
CASSSGGDTEAFF
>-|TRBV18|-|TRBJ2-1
TGTGCCAGCTCTCCCCCCCAACTAACATACAATGAGCAGTTCTTC
CASSPPQLTYNEQFF
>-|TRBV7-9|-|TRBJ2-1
TGTGCCAGCAGCTCCGTTCGGGGGAACCGAGCGTTGGAGTTCTTC
CASSSVRGNRALEFF
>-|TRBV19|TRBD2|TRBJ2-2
TGTGCCAGTACCCGAGGGCTAGCGGGGAACACCGGGGAGCTGTTTTTT
CASTRGLAGNTGELFF
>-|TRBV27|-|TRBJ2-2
TGTGCCAGCACTAACCCCGCAGGCGCGAACACCGGGGAGCTGTTTTTT
CASTNPAGANTGELFF
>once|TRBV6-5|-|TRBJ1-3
TGTGCCAGCAGCCACACAGGAGTTAGTGGAAACACCATATATTTT
CASSHTGVSGNTIYF
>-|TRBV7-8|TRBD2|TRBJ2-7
TGTGCCAGCAGCTTAGGATACGCCAAGGGACTAGCGGGGACCTACGAGCAGTACTTC
CASSLGYAKGLAGTYEQYF
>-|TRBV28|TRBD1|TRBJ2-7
TGTGCCAGCAGTTCCCCCTTAGACAGGGGGCTCGAGCAGTACTTC
CASSSPLDRGLEQYF